This TCR beta chain derives from a study of blood T cell repertoires in COVID-19. Repertoires were generated with immunoSEQ multiplex PCR, while TCRdb's copy carries only in-frame clones and drops some. The data show 350,000 to 450,000 clones, approximately 90% seen once. The germline V gene encodes CDR1 LNHDA and CDR2 SQIVND (reference sequence). CDR3 length: 16 residues. The J segment lost 3 bases and the V segment lost 6 bases, leaving 11 bases of the junction unmatched. Cohort allocation depended upon clinical history that participants reported. This clone was recorded only once. This chain connects TRBV19 to TRBJ2-5; 9 nucleotides line up with TRBD2. The sample taken for sequencing was PBMCs or T cells enriched from blood (not recorded which). The sequence came from a woman aged 40 to 50 who had been exposed to COVID-19. The chain's CDR3 is CASSIAKAGGKETQYF. The CDR3 DNA is TGTGCCAGTAGCATCGCCAAGGCGGGGGGGAAAGAGACCCAGTACTTC.